This T cell receptor beta chain was obtained from a study of glioma-infiltrating T cells after dendritic cell vaccination. On the study more broadly: Dendritic cell vaccine was injected intradermally three times, biweekly. General study results and limits: Complete blood and tumor specimen sets were limited to few patients. TCR clonality showed no direct relationship with survival.

V lost 4 bases and J 0 bases, leaving 13 bases between the germline ends. The CDR3 length is 16 residues. CDR1 and CDR2 (germline): MDHEN, SYDVKM. This table comes from immunoSEQ multiplex PCR, and its TCRdb copy is limited to in-frame clones, with some not included. Among 90,000 to 100,000 clones listed, about 79% were seen once. Regarding this clone: The target antigen is unknown.

The sequence was collected from a human donor with glioblastoma. The chain employs TRBV28 and TRBJ1-5; no reliable D call. The source was blood, collected before dendritic cell vaccination. CDR3 loop: CASSSDRGFSNQPQHF. CDR3 DNA: TGTGCCAGCAGTTCCGACCGGGGTTTTAGCAATCAGCCCCAGCATTTT.